This TCR beta chain was identified during a study of T cells in Graves' hyperthyroidism and ophthalmopathy. About the research overall: Peripheral blood collection took place at initial diagnosis, before any treatment. Notes on the study in general: Blood also held most thyroid clonotypes expanded beyond 0.001.

CDR1 SGHTA and CDR2 FQGNSA come from the germline V gene. V was pared by 5 bases and J by 0 bases, with 5 bases of the junction left unmatched. This CDR3 is built from 17 residues. Newly diagnosed hyperthyroidism patients aged 18 to 65 years had disease lasting under 2 months. Patients were excluded because of uncontrolled infection, other autoimmune disease, pregnancy or lactation. Turning to this clonotype: The target antigen is unknown.

Researchers took RNA transcripts and amplified the TCR beta CDR3 regions from them. The TCR CDR3 was amplified in a first-round RT-PCR using the HTBI primer set. MiXCR was run by TCRdb on the multiplex PCR reads, yielding one entry per CDR3 protein. Of around 760,000 distinct CDR3 sequences in the sample, around a third were seen once. Sequenced material: blood. The sequence was obtained from a middle-aged woman with Graves' hyperthyroidism. The chain combines TRBV7-2 with TRBJ2-7; 15 bases map to TRBD2. CDR3 sequence (DNA): TGTGCCAGCAGCCCACGGACTAGCGGGGGGGCCTCCTACGAGCAGTACTTC. It yields the protein CASSPRTSGGASYEQYF.